In its sample, the clone carrying this T cell receptor beta chain was seen a few times. Its matching antigen is unknown. These data are taken from a study of T-cell reconstitution after alpha-beta-depleted transplantation in children. Points from the study as a whole: Most T-cell counts and diversity one year after the transplant came from T cells that were newly produced. Reportedly, only several hundred clones from non-depleted graft cells drove alpha-beta T-cell counts at about two months.

Molecular barcoding with unique molecular identifiers was used for the TCRbeta library. TCRdb re-called the PCR reads with MiXCR, one entry per CDR3 protein. This table holds 110,000 or so distinct CDR3 sequences, 5.5% to 7% found once. Germline CDR1 is MRHNA and CDR2 is SNTAGT. V lost 3 bases to trimming and J lost 0 bases, with 15 bases between them. The CDR3 runs to 18 residues. This clonotype was obtained from a male patient between 2 and 9 years old who had a stem cell transplant for acute lymphoblastic leukemia, so the T cells may come from the graft donor. The sample consisted of PBMCs, mostly from graft donor cells, taken 360 days after TCRalphabeta/CD19-depleted stem cell transplant. This chain uses TRBV6-4 with TRBJ1-6; D gene uncertain. The CDR3 loop reads CASSERPVHSSYNSPLHF. The CDR3 DNA reads as TGTGCCAGCAGTGAGCGACCTGTCCACAGCTCCTATAATTCACCCCTCCACTTT.